This T cell receptor (beta chain) was sequenced in a study of CD8 T cells in Susac syndrome. Reverse transcription of roughly 0.5 to 1 ug RNA used random hexamers. The amplification used immunoSEQ multiplex PCR on TCR beta CDR3; it spanned 54 Vbeta and 13 Jbeta. TCRdb ran MiXCR on the immunoSEQ multiplex PCR reads and lists one entry per CDR3 protein. The table has about 200,000 distinct CDR3 sequences, 90% to 95% seen once; the top ten hold roughly 0.094%. This CDR3 spans 13 amino acids. The germline CDR1 and CDR2 sequences are SNHLY and FYNNEI. V lost 6 bases, J lost 4 bases, and 3 bases stayed unmatched. Purification of the CD8+ and CD4+ T cells relied on negative isolation, and TEMRA cells underwent FACS enrichment.

This receptor was identified in a human donor with multiple sclerosis. Specimen: CD4+ T cells from PBMCs. This chain connects TRBV2 to TRBJ1-2; 9 bases are a match to TRBD1. The CDR3 region has the DNA TGTGCCAGCAGGGACAGGGGACCCTATGGCTACACCTTC. This encodes CASRDRGPYGYTF.